The 26 T cell receptor beta chains listed next were all sequenced from one sample in a study of OX40 agonist ivuxolimab in advanced cancers. Clones were sequenced by immunoSEQ multiplex PCR, and TCRdb holds only the in-frame ones, with some missing. The sample carries over 95,000 clones, roughly nine tenths recorded once. Sequencing used CD4+ or CD8+ T cells sorted from blood, obtained in a trial of the OX40 agonist ivuxolimab. The receptor source for this set is an adult with an advanced solid tumor such as melanoma, head and neck, liver or kidney cancer.

The chain combines TRBV18 with TRBJ2-1, with TRBD2 matching over 13 bases. Unmatched junction bases numbered 6, after V lost 4 bases and J lost 0 bases. The CDR3 sequence is 18 residues long. Germline V gives CDR1 KGHSH, CDR2 LQKENI. The chain's CDR3 is CASSLRTSGRASYNEQFF. CDR3 nucleotide sequence: TGTGCCAGCTCACTCCGTACTAGCGGGAGGGCCTCCTACAATGAGCAGTTCTTC. The full variable domain, in which reference TRBV18 and TRBJ2-1 provide the parts outside the CDR3, is NAGVMQNPRHLVRRRGQEARLRCSPMKGHSHVYWYRQLPEEGLKFMVYLQKENIIDESGMPKERFSAEFPKEGPSILRIQQVVRGDSAAYFCASSLRTSGRASYNEQFFGPGTRLTVL.

The V call is TRBV4-3, the J call TRBJ1-1; D call uncertain. Germline CDR1 is LGHNA and CDR2 is YSLEER. V shed 0 bases and J shed 7 bases, with 15 bases lying between them. The CDR3 length is 15 residues. This CDR3 reads CASSQDYLGLVEAFF. CDR3 DNA: TGCGCCAGCAGCCAAGACTATCTGGGATTAGTTGAAGCTTTCTTT.

The V gene is TRBV6-5, the J gene TRBJ1-4, with 7 bases that match TRBD1. CDR1 is MNHEY and CDR2 is SVGAGI in the germline V gene. Trimming removed 8 bases from V and 7 bases from J; junction bases left unmatched: 7. This CDR3 has 13 residues. CDR3 loop: CASARDRTEKLFF. The CDR3 DNA reads as TGTGCCAGCGCCCGGGACAGAACTGAAAAACTGTTTTTT.

J is TRBJ2-7 and V is TRBV5-1; the D gene could be TRBD1 or TRBD2 (5 bases each). In germline, CDR1 is SGHRS, CDR2 YFSETQ. The CDR3 sequence is 16 residues long. The V gene lost 0 bases and the J gene lost 0 bases, with 13 bases spanning the gap. CDR3 DNA sequence: TGCGCCAGCAGCTTGGATCCCGGGACCCGCTCCTACGAGCAGTACTTC. It translates to CASSLDPGTRSYEQYF.

The chain uses TRBV7-2 and TRBJ1-1; no clear D. This CDR3 spans 14 amino acids. Germline values: CDR1 SGHTA, CDR2 FQGNSA. V shed 1 base and J shed 1 base, with 7 bases lying between them. CDR3 DNA sequence: TGTGCCAGCAGCTTAGGGGCAGCGAACACTGAAGCTTTCTTT. Protein sequence: CASSLGAANTEAFF.

This clone has only a few counts. The rearrangement joins TRBV7-2 to TRBJ2-1, with no clear D. Germline assignment: CDR1 SGHTA and CDR2 FQGNSA. The CDR3 covers 16 residues. Trimming removed 0 bases from V and 0 bases from J, with 9 bases in between. CDR3: CASSLAVARSYNEQFF. The CDR3 region has the DNA TGTGCCAGCAGCTTAGCAGTGGCTCGCTCCTACAATGAGCAGTTCTTC.

This clone was seen a single time. The V call is TRBV9, the J call TRBJ2-7, with D perhaps assigned TRBD1 or TRBD2 (5 bases each). V lost 2 bases and J 2 bases, leaving 11 bases between the germline ends. CDR1 is SGDLS, CDR2 YYNGEE, per germline. The CDR3 runs to 14 residues. The CDR3: CASSVGTETYEQYF. The CDR3 nucleotides read TGTGCCAGCAGCGTCGGGACGGAAACCTACGAGCAGTACTTC. The whole variable domain, remainder taken from reference TRBV9 and TRBJ2-7, is DSGVTQTPKHLITATGQRVTLRCSPRSGDLSVYWYQQSLDQGLQFLIQYYNGEERAKGNILERFSAQQFPDLHSELNLSSLELGDSALYFCASSVGTETYEQYFGPGTRLTVT.

This chain uses TRBV28 with TRBJ1-5, with D possibly being TRBD1 (6 bases). The V and J ends lost 4 bases and 2 bases respectively, with 9 bases between them. This CDR3 is built from 14 residues. Germline CDR1 MDHEN, CDR2 SYDVKM. The CDR3 coding sequence is TGTGCCAGCAGTTCTAGGACAGGCAATCAGCCCCAGCATTTT. Translation gives CASSSRTGNQPQHF. Based on the CDR3 plus reference TRBV28 and TRBJ1-5, the full variable domain is DVKVTQSSRYLVKRTGEKVFLECVQDMDHENMFWYRQDPGLGLRLIYFSYDVKMKEKGDIPEGYSVSREKKERFSLILESASTNQTSMYLCASSSRTGNQPQHFGDGTRLSIL.

The chain couples TRBV5-1 to TRBJ2-5; perhaps TRBD2 as D (6 bases). CDR1 and CDR2 (germline): SGHRS, YFSETQ. The CDR3 extends over 15 amino acids. The ends were cut back, 0 bases at V and 3 bases at J, with 12 bases in the middle. CDR3 DNA: TGCGCCAGCAGCTTGGCCGCGGGCGGGAAAGAGACCCAGTACTTC. The encoded protein is CASSLAAGGKETQYF.

The gene calls are TRBV11-3 and TRBJ2-2; 7 bases are shared with TRBD2. Germline CDR1 SGHNT, CDR2 YENEEA. This CDR3 is 14 amino acids long. The J segment lost 7 bases and the V segment lost 3 bases, leaving 5 bases of the junction unmatched. The DNA of the CDR3 is TGTGCCAGCAGCTTTAAGCGGGAAAACGGGGAGCTGTTTTTT. This encodes CASSFKRENGELFF.

The chain combines TRBV6-1 with TRBJ2-7, with TRBD1 matching over 10 bases. With 4 bases clipped from V and 0 bases from J, the junction kept 15 bases outside the gene matches. The CDR3 spans 19 residues. From germline, CDR1 is MNHNS and CDR2 SASEGT. The CDR3, as DNA: TGTGCCAGCAGTGCCGGGACAGGGGTTAGCGGGGATAGCTCCTACGAGCAGTACTTC. It specifies CASSAGTGVSGDSSYEQYF.

V is TRBV7-3 and J is TRBJ2-5, with 11 bases aligning to TRBD2. The CDR3 totals 15 residues. V shed 4 bases and J 2 bases; nucleotides not matched to a gene: 3. Per germline, CDR1 SGHTA and CDR2 FQGTGA. The CDR3 reads CASSSTSGTQETQYF. The CDR3 bases are TGTGCCAGCAGCTCGACTAGCGGGACACAAGAGACCCAGTACTTC.

This chain links TRBV10-3 with TRBJ1-2; D not certain. CDR3 length: 14 amino acids. Germline CDR1 ENHRY, CDR2 SYGVKD. V shed 3 bases and J shed 0 bases, with 8 bases lying between them. The CDR3 coding sequence is TGTGCCATCAGTGAACAGACGTCTAACTATGGCTACACCTTC. This encodes CAISEQTSNYGYTF.

CDR3 in DNA: TGTGCCAGCAGTAACGATCTAGCGGGAGAGTACAATGAGCAGTTCTTC. Its protein is CASSNDLAGEYNEQFF. The chain is built from TRBV6-7 and TRBJ2-1; 10 nucleotides line up with TRBD2. TRBV6-7 is treated as an ORF (open reading frame) with a function not yet certain. The CDR3 consists of 16 residues. The ends lost 5 bases at V and 4 bases at J; junction bases unmatched: 8.

The chain recombines TRBV9 with TRBJ2-3; D is ambiguous. V lost 0 bases and J 7 bases, leaving 9 bases between the germline ends. The CDR3 has 13 amino acids. Germline V CDR1 and CDR2: SGDLS, YYNGEE. The CDR3 nucleotides read TGTGCCAGCAGCGTAGAAGGGCGAAATACGCAGTATTTT. Protein product: CASSVEGRNTQYF.

The CDR3 bases are TGTGCCAGCAGAGCAGACAGTTACTATGGCTACACCTTC. This encodes CASRADSYYGYTF. The chain couples TRBV6-5 to TRBJ1-2; weak D call: TRBD1 (5 bases). Germline CDR1 MNHEY, CDR2 SVGAGI. The V end was cut by 6 bases, the J end by 3 bases, with 11 bases between. This CDR3 region has 13 residues.

The chain recombines TRBV6-6 with TRBJ1-5; possible D gene TRBD1, 5 bases. Germline-derived CDR1 and CDR2 are MNHNY and SVGAGI (reference sequence). The CDR3 has 15 residues. Trimming took 6 bases from V and 1 from J, leaving 13 bases between them. CDR3 sequence: CASRPEGLSNQPQHF. CDR3 in DNA: TGTGCCAGCAGACCCGAGGGGTTGAGCAATCAGCCCCAGCATTTT.

This clone was counted a single time. This chain links TRBV7-9 with TRBJ2-2, with D hard to call. Germline V gene data show CDR1 as SEHNR and CDR2 as FQNEAQ (reference sequence). V lost 8 bases, J lost 1 base, and 11 bases lay in between. This CDR3 contains 14 residues. The CDR3 is CASGRSGNTGELFF. The CDR3 bases are TGTGCCAGCGGCCGGTCCGGGAACACCGGGGAGCTGTTTTTT.

The rearrangement uses TRBV5-1 and TRBJ2-3; tentative D call: TRBD1 (6 bases). Per the germline V gene, CDR1 is SGHRS and CDR2 is YFSETQ. The CDR3 has 15 amino acids. Trimming left V 5 bases short and J 0 bases short, with 13 bases between. The CDR3 DNA sequence: TGCGCCAGCAGGACGGACAGCACTAGCACAGATACGCAGTATTTT. Its protein is CASRTDSTSTDTQYF.

This chain links TRBV9 with TRBJ2-1; no clear D. With 0 bases removed from V and 0 bases from J, the gap between germline ends came to 7 bases. CDR3 length equals 15 residues. The germline V gene has CDR1 SGDLS and CDR2 YYNGEE. For the CDR3, the DNA is TGTGCCAGCAGCGTAGACGAGCACTCCTACAATGAGCAGTTCTTC. Translating gives CASSVDEHSYNEQFF.

This chain links TRBV5-1 with TRBJ2-7, with 8 nucleotides matching TRBD1. In germline, CDR1 is SGHRS, CDR2 YFSETQ. J gave up 3 bases and V 4 bases, and 6 bases lay outside the gene matches. This CDR3 has 14 amino acids. The CDR3 protein is CASSVSTGDYEQYF. CDR3 DNA sequence: TGCGCCAGCAGCGTCTCGACAGGGGACTACGAGCAGTACTTC.

V is TRBV7-9 and J is TRBJ2-7; 12 bases fit TRBD1. Germline loops: CDR1 SEHNR, CDR2 FQNEAQ (reference sequence). V lost 5 bases, J lost 6 bases, and 11 bases stayed unmatched. The CDR3 is made up of 16 amino acids. CDR3 in DNA: TGTGCCAGCAGCCTATCCTCCGGGACAGGGGGCGGCGAGCAGTACTTC. This encodes CASSLSSGTGGGEQYF.

V is TRBV2 and J is TRBJ1-4; possibly TRBD1 for D (6 bases). Germline CDR1 reads SNHLY; CDR2 reads FYNNEI. V shed 3 bases and J shed 4 bases, with 12 bases lying between them. This CDR3 contains 15 residues. This CDR3 reads CASSDGGGINEKLFF. CDR3 sequence (DNA): TGTGCCAGCAGTGATGGAGGGGGTATTAATGAAAAACTGTTTTTT.

The chain carries TRBV18 and TRBJ2-1; the D gene is possibly TRBD1 (5 bases). The germline V and J ends were trimmed by 3 bases and 5 bases, with 8 bases remaining between them. The CDR3 has 13 amino acids. Germline CDR1 KGHSH, CDR2 LQKENI. The CDR3 protein is CASSPGLNNEQFF. The DNA of the CDR3 is TGTGCCAGCTCACCGGGGCTCAACAATGAGCAGTTCTTC.

The CDR3 region is CASRDGTGAYEQYF. In DNA, the CDR3 is TGTGCCAGCAGGGACGGGACAGGGGCCTACGAGCAGTACTTC. The chain couples TRBV6-1 to TRBJ2-7, with 10 bases identical to TRBD1. CDR1 is MNHNS and CDR2 is SASEGT in the germline V gene. The CDR3 has 14 residues. V was pared by 6 bases and J by 2 bases, with 4 bases of the junction left unmatched.

The rearrangement joins TRBV7-2 to TRBJ2-4, with D unresolved. The CDR3 sequence is 16 residues long. V was clipped by 1 base and J by 0 bases, with 10 bases between them. CDR1 is SGHTA and CDR2 is FQGNSA in the germline V gene. DNA for the CDR3: TGTGCCAGCAGCTTAGAGAAGGCGCTAGCCAAAAACATTCAGTACTTC. It is translated as CASSLEKALAKNIQYF.